Below are 31 T cell receptor beta chains sequenced from a single sample in a study of early T cells in non-severe SARS-CoV-2 infection. TCRdb redid the calling of the 5' RACE reads with MiXCR, one entry per CDR3 protein. The data contain 60,000 to 65,000 distinct CDR3 sequences, roughly 9% of them singletons. The specimen was whole blood, collected at baseline. The source of these receptors is an adult who was a healthcare worker with PCR-confirmed SARS-CoV-2 infection or an uninfected control (not recorded which).

This clonotype was seen ten or more times. The genes are TRBV19 and TRBJ1-4; D gene ambiguous. Germline-derived CDR1 and CDR2 are LNHDA and SQIVND (reference sequence). Trimming shortened V by 1 base and J by 2 bases, and 8 bases separated the two germline ends. The CDR3 sequence is 15 residues long. CDR3 region: CASSIGRQTNEKLFF. DNA for the CDR3: TGTGCCAGTAGTATAGGACGGCAGACTAATGAAAAACTGTTTTTT.

In its sample, this clonotype was seen many times. V gene TRBV18 combines with J gene TRBJ2-2, with 8 bases lining up with TRBD2. CDR3 length: 16 amino acids. The germline gives CDR1 KGHSH, CDR2 LQKENI. V shed 4 bases and J 1 base; nucleotides not matched to a gene: 5. The CDR3 protein is CASSLKLAENTGELFF. The CDR3 nucleotides are TGTGCCAGCTCACTAAAACTAGCGGAGAACACCGGGGAGCTGTTTTTT.

The V gene is TRBV19, the J gene TRBJ2-2; 9 nucleotides match TRBD2. CDR3 length: 16 amino acids. Per germline, CDR1 LNHDA and CDR2 SQIVND (reference sequence). The V gene end was trimmed by 7 bases and the J gene end by 0 bases; junction bases not matched to a gene: 6. The CDR3 here is CASKRSGGTNTGELFF. For the CDR3, the DNA is TGTGCCAGTAAGCGGAGCGGGGGGACGAACACCGGGGAGCTGTTTTTT.

This clonotype was recorded many times. V gene TRBV9 combines with J gene TRBJ1-1; tentatively, D is TRBD1 (5 bases). CDR1 is SGDLS, CDR2 YYNGEE, per germline. This CDR3 is built from 13 residues. The V end was cut by 0 bases, the J end by 2 bases, with 5 bases between. The CDR3 here is CASSVGTNTEAFF. The CDR3 nucleotides are TGTGCCAGCAGCGTAGGGACAAACACTGAAGCTTTCTTT.

There are many counts of this clonotype. The chain is built from TRBV5-1 and TRBJ2-2, with D perhaps given as TRBD1 or TRBD2 (5 bases each). Trimming shortened V by 4 bases and J by 3 bases, and 19 bases separated the two germline ends. Germline V lookup: CDR1 SGHRS, CDR2 YFSETQ. The CDR3 consists of 17 residues. The DNA for the CDR3 is TGCGCCAGCAGCCCTACCGGGACCCAGAGGGACACCGGGGAGCTGTTTTTT. It yields the protein CASSPTGTQRDTGELFF.

The chain recombines TRBV10-2 with TRBJ2-1, with D possibly matching TRBD2 (5 bases). The germline V gene encodes CDR1 WSHSY and CDR2 SAAADI. Trimming took 11 bases from V and 0 from J, leaving 17 bases between them. The CDR3 has 15 residues. CDR3 DNA: TGCGCCGCCGAAAGAGCGGCTAGCTCCTACAATGAGCAGTTCTTC. Its translation is CAAERAASSYNEQFF.

This clonotype was detected many times. J is TRBJ2-3 and V is TRBV20-1, with D uncertain. V was shortened by 3 bases and J by 6 bases, with 7 bases between the two germline ends. The CDR3 is 11 residues long. CDR1 DFQATT and CDR2 SNEGSKA come from the germline V gene (reference sequence). The CDR3 protein is CSASNADTQYF. The CDR3 nucleotides read TGCAGTGCTAGTAATGCTGATACGCAGTATTTT.

The rearrangement links TRBV14 to TRBJ1-1, with D perhaps matching TRBD1 (6 bases). Trimming cost V 4 bases and J 6 bases, with 24 bases left between them. CDR1 and CDR2 (germline): SGHDN, FVKESK. The CDR3 contains 17 residues. CDR3 bases: TGTGCCAGCAGCCTTAGTTTTGGGACACTATTCGGCGCTGAAGCTTTCTTT. Translation: CASSLSFGTLFGAEAFF.

The chain recombines TRBV5-4 with TRBJ1-3; D not resolved. Germline CDR1 and CDR2: SGHNT and YYREEE (reference sequence). The CDR3 consists of 15 residues. The germline V and J ends were trimmed by 4 bases and 0 bases, with 11 bases remaining between them. CDR3 nucleotide sequence: TGTGCCAGCAGCCCCGACGGACGCTCTGGAAACACCATATATTTT. Translation gives CASSPDGRSGNTIYF.

There are many counts of this clonotype. The V and J genes are TRBV29-1 and TRBJ2-3; D unclear. The V end lost 3 bases, the J end lost 1 base, and 8 bases lay between the germline ends. Germline loops: CDR1 SQVTM, CDR2 ANQGSEA. The CDR3 extends over 13 amino acids. CDR3: CSVDPSGTDTQYF. CDR3 bases: TGCAGCGTTGACCCCTCGGGCACAGATACGCAGTATTTT.

This clonotype was observed many times. V usage is TRBV6-5 and J usage is TRBJ2-5, with 7 bases lining up with TRBD2. J was trimmed by 5 bases and V by 5 bases; bases with no gene match: 2. From germline, CDR1 is MNHEY and CDR2 SVGAGI. This CDR3 is built from 12 residues. DNA for the CDR3: TGTGCCAGCAGTCAGACTAGCGAGACCCAGTACTTC. Its translation is CASSQTSETQYF.

The rearrangement uses TRBV14 and TRBJ2-3; no definite D call. From germline, CDR1 is SGHDN and CDR2 FVKESK. The CDR3 is 15 residues long. Trimming shortened V by 4 bases and J by 2 bases, and 13 bases separated the two germline ends. CDR3 protein: CASSPRMTVTDTQYF. CDR3 nucleotides: TGTGCCAGCAGCCCCAGGATGACCGTCACAGATACGCAGTATTTT.

J is TRBJ1-5 and V is TRBV29-1, with a weak D call TRBD1 (5 bases). Germline CDR1 and CDR2: SQVTM and ANQGSEA. The germline V and J ends were trimmed by 2 bases and 7 bases, with 9 bases remaining between them. This CDR3 is built from 12 residues. The CDR3: CSVEYGDQPQHF. CDR3 sequence (DNA): TGCAGCGTTGAATATGGGGACCAGCCCCAGCATTTT. The variable domain in full, completed from reference TRBV29-1 and TRBJ1-5, reads SAVISQKPSRDICQRGTSLTIQCQVDSQVTMMFWYRQQPGQSLTLIATANQGSEATYESGFVIDKFPISRPNLTFSTLTVSNMSPEDSSIYLCSVEYGDQPQHFGDGTRLSIL.

The chain carries TRBV20-1 and TRBJ2-3, with 10 bases identical to TRBD2. V lost 0 bases and J lost 5; bases outside the gene matches: 5. The CDR3 covers 15 residues. Germline V gene lookup returns CDR1 DFQATT and CDR2 SNEGSKA (reference sequence). The CDR3 spells CSARDRASGGDTQYF. DNA of the CDR3: TGCAGTGCTAGAGATAGGGCTAGCGGGGGAGATACGCAGTATTTT.

The chain joins TRBV13 to TRBJ1-3, with 7 bases fitting TRBD1. The length of the CDR3 is 16 residues. V gave up 5 bases and J gave up 7 bases; unmatched junction bases: 14. Germline CDR1 PRHDT, CDR2 FYEKMQ (reference sequence). This CDR3 reads CASSPRGGTESNTIYF. For the CDR3, the DNA is TGTGCCAGCAGCCCCCGTGGGGGGACAGAATCGAACACCATATATTTT.

This clonotype was recorded at least ten times. This chain connects TRBV6-6 to TRBJ2-3; D unclear. Trimming took off 2 bases at V and 4 bases at J, with 19 bases between the two ends. The CDR3 contains 17 residues. Germline values: CDR1 MNHNY, CDR2 SVGAGI (reference sequence). CDR3 residues: CASSYVLPRIAADTQYF. CDR3 DNA: TGTGCCAGCAGTTACGTATTACCCAGGATTGCAGCAGATACGCAGTATTTT.

This clonotype has more than one count but fewer than ten. CDR3 protein: CASSFGGNGEQYF. The CDR3 DNA follows: TGTGCCAGCAGCTTCGGAGGGAATGGGGAGCAGTACTTC. The chain combines TRBV7-2 with TRBJ2-7; D might be TRBD2 (6 bases). This CDR3 is built from 13 residues. Germline V gene sequence: CDR1 SGHTA, CDR2 FQGNSA. With 3 bases removed from V and 7 bases from J, the gap between germline ends came to 13 bases.

This clonotype has just a few counts. The chain recombines TRBV6-6 with TRBJ2-3, with 8 bases identical to TRBD1. Germline trimming cut 6 bases from V and 0 bases from J; bases unmatched to any gene: 2. Germline V CDR1 and CDR2: MNHNY, SVGAGI (reference sequence). This CDR3 has 14 amino acids. CDR3 sequence reads: CASSRTGSTDTQYF. CDR3 coding DNA: TGTGCCAGCAGCAGGACAGGGAGCACAGATACGCAGTATTTT.

This clonotype was recorded at least ten times. The chain carries TRBV12-3 or TRBV12-4 and TRBJ2-6; D gene ambiguous. The CDR3 is made up of 16 amino acids. Trimming took 3 bases from V and 0 from J, leaving 9 bases between them. CDR3 DNA: TGTGCCAGCAGTTTGGGATCTTACTCTGGGGCCAACGTCCTGACTTTC. It encodes CASSLGSYSGANVLTF.

This clonotype was seen ten or more times. This chain links TRBV29-1 with TRBJ2-7; 7 bases agree with TRBD2. V shed 7 bases and J 2 bases; nucleotides not matched to a gene: 11. Germline lookup yields CDR1 SQVTM and CDR2 ANQGSEA. This CDR3 has 14 residues. The CDR3 DNA reads as TGCAGCGCCCTGGGCGGGAGCAACCCCTACGAGCAGTACTTC. It codes for CSALGGSNPYEQYF.

V gene TRBV11-2 combines with J gene TRBJ2-7; D unclear. Germline values: CDR1 SGHAT, CDR2 FQNNGV. The CDR3 is made up of 14 amino acids. Between the trimmed V and J ends, which lost 2 bases and 3 bases, there was a span of 11 bases. The CDR3 region is CASSLTTVNYEQYF. CDR3 in DNA: TGTGCCAGCAGCTTAACAACAGTAAACTACGAGCAGTACTTC.

This chain joins TRBV6-1 and TRBJ2-5, with no clear D. Germline CDR1 reads MNHNS; CDR2 reads SASEGT. CDR3 length: 13 amino acids. V lost 2 bases to trimming and J lost 7 bases, with 11 bases between them. CDR3 sequence reads: CASSEQIKGTQYF. DNA for the CDR3: TGTGCCAGCAGTGAACAGATTAAGGGGACCCAGTACTTC.

The chain has TRBV7-9 and TRBJ2-1, with D maybe TRBD2 (6 bases). Germline CDR1 and CDR2: SEHNR and FQNEAQ (reference sequence). This CDR3 contains 13 residues. Trimming took 5 bases from V and 6 from J, leaving 11 bases between them. For the CDR3, the DNA is TGTGCCAGCAGCCGCGGGGTGGGCAATGAGCAGTTCTTC. Its protein product is CASSRGVGNEQFF.

This clonotype was counted at least ten times. The rearrangement uses TRBV21-1 and TRBJ2-4; no DNA check was done on the table's D call, TRBD2. TRBV21-1 is labeled a pseudogene. This CDR3 comprises 18 residues. The DNA of the CDR3 is TGTGCCAGCAGCAGGGGGAACGGGACGGCCCTAGCCAAAAACATTCAGTACTTC. Its translation: CASSRGNGTALAKNIQYF.

This clonotype showed up many times. The genes are TRBV10-3 and TRBJ1-2; D gene uncertain. The V gene lost 0 bases and the J gene lost 4 bases, with 9 bases spanning the gap. The CDR3 consists of 14 residues. Germline loops: CDR1 ENHRY, CDR2 SYGVKD. The CDR3 sequence is CAISESNTIYGYTF. The CDR3 DNA is TGTGCCATCAGTGAGTCGAACACGATCTATGGCTACACCTTC.

This rearrangement joins TRBV19 to TRBJ2-7, with a possible D match to TRBD1 (5 bases). This CDR3 comprises 12 residues. Trimming removed 8 bases at V and 5 bases at J, with 13 bases between. Germline lookup yields CDR1 LNHDA and CDR2 SQIVND (reference sequence). The CDR3, as DNA: TGTGCCAGTTCGTCTGGGGCCAACGAGCAGTACTTC. It codes for CASSSGANEQYF.

This clonotype came up many times. The rearrangement uses TRBV9 and TRBJ1-2, with a weak D call TRBD1 (5 bases). V was shortened by 4 bases and J by 5 bases, with 18 bases between the two germline ends. Germline CDR1 and CDR2: SGDLS and YYNGEE. The CDR3 spans 15 residues. Here the CDR3 reads CASSTRQLGFYGYTF. The CDR3 DNA reads TGTGCCAGCAGCACTAGACAGTTAGGGTTTTATGGCTACACCTTC.

The chain is built from TRBV7-2 and TRBJ2-5, with D possibly TRBD2 on 5 matching bases. Germline CDR1 SGHTA, CDR2 FQGNSA. V lost 2 bases, J lost 1 base, and 11 bases lay in between. The CDR3 covers 15 residues. CDR3 protein: CASSLQRTVQETQYF. CDR3 nucleotide sequence: TGTGCCAGCAGCTTACAGCGGACTGTCCAAGAGACCCAGTACTTC.

This clonotype was counted at least ten times. This chain connects TRBV29-1 to TRBJ2-1; a possible D gene is TRBD2 (5 bases). Germline-derived CDR1 and CDR2 are SQVTM and ANQGSEA. The CDR3 is 13 residues long. The V end lost 6 bases, the J end lost 7 bases, and 16 bases lay between the germline ends. CDR3: CSVQLGLGNEQFF. The CDR3 DNA reads TGCAGCGTCCAACTAGGATTAGGAAATGAGCAGTTCTTC.

The chain links TRBV25-1 to TRBJ2-4; the D is unclear. Germline V gene data show CDR1 as MGHDK and CDR2 as SYGVNS. V was shortened by 2 bases and J by 4 bases, with 9 bases between the two germline ends. This CDR3 region has 14 residues. CDR3 nucleotides: TGTGCCAGCAGTGAACCAGGAGATAAAAACATTCAGTACTTC. This translates into CASSEPGDKNIQYF.

Notes on this clonotype: It may be a read error: a sequence one base away is much more abundant. The chain employs TRBV6-5 and TRBJ2-1, with TRBD2 identical over 13 bases. Germline CDR1 MNHEY, CDR2 SVGAGI. This CDR3 comprises 16 residues. DNA for the CDR3: TGTGCCAGCAGTCACTCGTTTACGACTAGCGGGAGGGAGCAGTTCTTC. Its protein is CASSHSFTTSGREQFF.